These 25 T cell receptor beta chains came from one sample sequenced in a study of identical twins. MiXCR was run by TCRdb on the 5' RACE reads, yielding one entry per CDR3 protein. Among 200,000 to 250,000 distinct CDR3 sequences, more than 9% were seen once, and the ten largest hold 9% to 10%. The specimen was memory T cells sorted from blood. All receptors derive from a man aged 45-60 years in good health.

This clonotype was detected many times. The chain combines TRBV7-2 with TRBJ2-7, with 9 bases identical to TRBD2. V trimming: 1 base; J trimming: 1 base; junction bases outside the gene matches: 2. This CDR3 contains 15 residues. CDR1 and CDR2 from the germline V gene are SGHTA and FQGNSA. CDR3 amino acids: CASSLGRGGSYEQYF. The CDR3 DNA reads TGTGCCAGCAGCTTAGGGCGGGGGGGTTCCTACGAGCAGTACTTC.

This clonotype appeared many times. V and J are TRBV20-1 and TRBJ2-7, with D possibly called TRBD1 or TRBD2 (5 bases each). The CDR3 sequence is 16 residues long. V shed 2 bases and J shed 3 bases, with 20 bases lying between them. CDR1 and CDR2 (germline): DFQATT, SNEGSKA (reference sequence). In nucleotides, the CDR3 is TGCAGTGCTAGACCTCTTCCCGGGACGATAGACTACGAGCAGTACTTC. Its translation is CSARPLPGTIDYEQYF.

This clonotype was observed a handful of times. The chain links TRBV7-6 to TRBJ2-3; 9 nucleotides match TRBD2. The CDR3 is 16 residues long. The germline V gene has CDR1 SGHVS and CDR2 FNYEAQ. V lost 2 bases to trimming and J lost 5 bases; unmatched junction nucleotides: 8. The CDR3 DNA sequence: TGTGCCAGCAGCTTAACTGGCGGGGGGGCCATAGATACGCAGTATTTT. It translates to CASSLTGGGAIDTQYF.

This clonotype was found a few times. V gene TRBV20-1 combines with J gene TRBJ2-5, with 8 bases fitting TRBD1. The CDR3 consists of 18 residues. Germline assignment: CDR1 DFQATT and CDR2 SNEGSKA (reference sequence). V shed 1 base, J shed 7 bases, and the junction held 20 bases outside the gene matches. The CDR3 nucleotides are TGCAGTGCTAGAGTCGGGTCAGGGGGCGCTGGAACCTCAGGGACCCAGTACTTC. This sequence encodes CSARVGSGGAGTSGTQYF.

The chain uses TRBV6-5 and TRBJ2-5, with TRBD1 identical over 12 bases. Per germline, CDR1 MNHEY and CDR2 SVGAGI. The V and J ends lost 3 bases and 4 bases, in that order; junction bases with no gene match: 9. This CDR3 has 17 amino acids. CDR3: CASSYGGTGGFGETQYF. The CDR3 nucleotides are TGTGCCAGCAGTTATGGGGGGACAGGGGGCTTCGGAGAGACCCAGTACTTC.

This clonotype occurred a few times. This chain connects TRBV23-1 to TRBJ2-3; weak D call: TRBD1 (6 bases). TRBV23-1 is an ORF for which the function is uncertain. The V and J ends lost 0 bases and 0 bases respectively, with 10 bases between them. CDR3 length equals 16 residues. CDR3 sequence reads: CASSQSRTESTDTQYF. The CDR3 DNA sequence: TGCGCCAGCAGTCAATCGAGGACAGAGAGCACAGATACGCAGTATTTT.

At least ten counts were recorded for this clonotype. The V and J genes are TRBV12-3 or TRBV12-4 and TRBJ1-1, with unresolved D. The CDR3 runs to 13 residues. Trimming removed 2 bases from V and 5 bases from J, with 9 bases in between. The CDR3 reads CASSLNGRTEAFF. The CDR3 bases are TGTGCCAGCAGTTTAAACGGGAGGACTGAAGCTTTCTTT.

This chain joins TRBV12-3 or TRBV12-4 and TRBJ2-3; TRBD2 is a possible D gene (6 bases). This CDR3 contains 14 residues. V dropped 2 bases and J dropped 7 bases, with 13 bases sitting between them. The CDR3 region has the DNA TGTGCCAGCAGTTTACCTACGGGAGCGAATACGCAGTATTTT. The encoded protein is CASSLPTGANTQYF.

This clonotype was observed many times. V usage is TRBV20-1 and J usage is TRBJ1-1; tentatively, D is TRBD1 (6 bases). The CDR3 sequence is 12 residues long. Per germline, CDR1 DFQATT and CDR2 SNEGSKA (reference sequence). V was trimmed by 3 bases and J by 3 bases, leaving 8 bases between them. In DNA, the CDR3 is TGCAGTGCTAGGGACAGTTACACTGAAGCTTTCTTT. As protein: CSARDSYTEAFF.

The sample holds many counts of this clonotype. The chain is built from TRBV11-2 and TRBJ2-2, with D perhaps matching TRBD1 (5 bases). CDR1 SGHAT and CDR2 FQNNGV come from the germline V gene. V was cut by 1 base and J by 2 bases, with 14 bases left in between. The CDR3 extends over 17 amino acids. CDR3 DNA sequence: TGTGCCAGCAGCTTAGCCAGGGCTTCGGCCAACACCGGGGAGCTGTTTTTT. It yields the protein CASSLARASANTGELFF.

This clonotype was counted ten times or more. The chain uses TRBV4-2 and TRBJ2-2; D unresolved. The length of the CDR3 is 13 residues. Trimming stripped 5 bases from V and 3 bases from J, with 7 bases between. Germline CDR1 and CDR2: LGHNA and YNFKEQ. The CDR3 sequence: CASSTLDTGELFF. The DNA for the CDR3 is TGTGCCAGCAGCACCCTGGACACCGGGGAGCTGTTTTTT.

This clonotype has just a few counts. V gene TRBV27 combines with J gene TRBJ1-2; D is uncertain. The CDR3 contains 13 residues. V lost 10 bases to trimming and J lost 6 bases, with 18 bases between them. The germline CDR1 and CDR2 sequences are MNHEY and SMNVEV (reference sequence). CDR3 nucleotides: TGTGCCACTAAGAGGGAAATCGGGGATGGCTACACCTTC. Protein product: CATKREIGDGYTF.

This clonotype was observed at least ten times. The J gene is TRBJ1-5, the V gene TRBV20-1; D may be TRBD1 (6 bases). CDR3 length: 14 amino acids. The V gene's germline CDR1 is DFQATT and CDR2 SNEGSKA (reference sequence). Trimming took 6 bases from V and 6 from J, leaving 18 bases between them. In DNA, the CDR3 is TGCAGTGCCCCTAGGTCAGGGGAGAGTCAGCCCCAGCATTTT. It yields the protein CSAPRSGESQPQHF.

In its sample, this clonotype was seen a few times. The rearrangement uses TRBV28 and TRBJ2-5, with D maybe TRBD2 (5 bases). Germline assignment: CDR1 MDHEN and CDR2 SYDVKM. Between the trimmed V and J ends, which lost 7 bases and 4 bases, there was a span of 13 bases. The CDR3 runs to 13 residues. CDR3 protein: CASKNPAGETQYF. CDR3 nucleotides: TGTGCCAGCAAGAATCCGGCGGGAGAGACCCAGTACTTC.

The chain combines TRBV11-2 with TRBJ2-7; unclear D gene. This CDR3 is built from 14 residues. Trimming removed 1 base at V and 3 bases at J, with 10 bases between. Germline V gene lookup returns CDR1 SGHAT and CDR2 FQNNGV. This CDR3 reads CASSLAPTFYEQYF. The CDR3, as DNA: TGTGCCAGCAGCTTAGCTCCCACATTCTACGAGCAGTACTTC.

This clonotype was seen a handful of times. The chain has TRBV7-9 and TRBJ1-6; 11 nucleotides match TRBD1. With V trimmed by 1 base and J by 10 bases, 6 bases remained unmatched. In germline, CDR1 is SEHNR, CDR2 FQNEAQ (reference sequence). There are 16 residues in the CDR3. CDR3 in amino acids: CASSLGRTGGPSPLHF. The CDR3 bases are TGTGCCAGCAGCTTAGGCAGGACAGGGGGCCCCTCACCCCTCCACTTT.

The sample holds a few counts of this clonotype. J is TRBJ1-2 and V is TRBV5-6; D is undetermined. Trimming stripped 4 bases from V and 3 bases from J, with 13 bases between. The CDR3 runs to 14 residues. The V gene's germline CDR1 is SGHDT and CDR2 YYEEEE. Here the CDR3 DNA reads TGTGCCAGCAGCCGCCTGGGTTTCGACTATGGCTACACCTTC. It codes for CASSRLGFDYGYTF.

The sample holds many counts of this clonotype. V and J are TRBV5-6 and TRBJ1-1, with 10 bases aligning to TRBD1. This CDR3 is built from 13 residues. Germline V gene lookup returns CDR1 SGHDT and CDR2 YYEEEE. The V segment lost 4 bases and the J segment 10 bases; nucleotides outside the gene matches: 7. CDR3 bases: TGTGCCAGCAGCAATCGACAGGGGGCCGGAGCTTTCTTT. As protein: CASSNRQGAGAFF. The variable domain in full, completed from reference TRBV5-6 and TRBJ1-1, reads DAGVTQSPTHLIKTRGQQVTLRCSPKSGHDTVSWYQQALGQGPQFIFQYYEEEERQRGNFPDRFSGHQFPNYSSELNVNALLLGDSALYLCASSNRQGAGAFFGQGTRLTVV.

The table lists this clonotype with many counts. The chain uses TRBV5-6 and TRBJ1-2; 12 bases align to TRBD1. The V segment lost 4 bases and the J segment 4 bases; nucleotides outside the gene matches: 14. Germline V gives CDR1 SGHDT, CDR2 YYEEEE. The CDR3 contains 18 residues. CDR3 loop: CASSTSGTGGAGGYGYTF. In DNA form, the CDR3 reads TGTGCCAGCAGCACCTCCGGGACAGGGGGCGCAGGCGGCTATGGCTACACCTTC.

This clonotype came up many times. This rearrangement joins TRBV6-5 to TRBJ1-2; tentative D call: TRBD1 (5 bases). Germline V CDR1 and CDR2: MNHEY, SVGAGI. The CDR3 runs to 14 residues. V was shortened by 2 bases and J by 7 bases, with 14 bases between the two germline ends. This CDR3 reads CASSYGPTGRGYTF. As DNA, the CDR3 is TGTGCCAGCAGTTACGGGCCAACAGGCCGTGGCTACACCTTC.

CDR3 nucleotides: TGTGCCAGCAGCCCACCATTTACTTGGACCACCCCTACCTACGAGCAGTACTTC. This encodes CASSPPFTWTTPTYEQYF. V is TRBV28 and J is TRBJ2-7, with D hard to call. The germline gives CDR1 MDHEN, CDR2 SYDVKM. This CDR3 region has 18 residues. V was clipped by 6 bases and J by 2 bases, with 26 bases between them. Together with reference TRBV28 and TRBJ2-7, the CDR3 gives the full variable domain: DVKVTQSSRYLVKRTGEKVFLECVQDMDHENMFWYRQDPGLGLRLIYFSYDVKMKEKGDIPEGYSVSREKKERFSLILESASTNQTSMYLCASSPPFTWTTPTYEQYFGPGTRLTVT.

This clonotype was detected a few times. V is TRBV5-1 and J is TRBJ2-1; 9 nucleotides agree with TRBD2. V lost 2 bases and J lost 3; bases outside the gene matches: 6. Per germline, CDR1 SGHRS and CDR2 YFSETQ. The CDR3 is made up of 16 amino acids. The CDR3 DNA reads TGCGCCAGCAGCTTCTTCGCGACTAGCGGCTACAATGAGCAGTTCTTC. It translates to CASSFFATSGYNEQFF.

This clonotype was observed a few times. In DNA form, the CDR3 reads TGTGCCAGCAGTTACCTAGACACGGGAGGCTCCTACGAGCAGTACTTC. Translation gives CASSYLDTGGSYEQYF. The chain carries TRBV6-5 and TRBJ2-7, with 7 bases matching TRBD2. Germline V CDR1 and CDR2: MNHEY, SVGAGI. With V trimmed by 2 bases and J by 0 bases, 7 bases remained unmatched. This CDR3 contains 16 residues.

This clonotype was seen many times. The chain employs TRBV20-1 and TRBJ2-1, with 7 bases lining up with TRBD1. V was pared by 2 bases and J by 6 bases, with 7 bases of the junction left unmatched. This CDR3 contains 14 residues. CDR1 is DFQATT and CDR2 is SNEGSKA in the germline V gene (reference sequence). The CDR3 DNA reads TGCAGTGCTAGACCAGGACAGGTGGTCAATGAGCAGTTCTTC. Translated: CSARPGQVVNEQFF.

The chain has TRBV20-1 and TRBJ1-2; no clear D. The CDR3 runs to 10 residues. CDR1 is DFQATT and CDR2 is SNEGSKA in the germline V gene (reference sequence). V was cut by 5 bases and J by 8 bases, with 9 bases left in between. The CDR3 loop is CSAVGSGYTF. The DNA of the CDR3 is TGCAGTGCTGTCGGGTCCGGCTACACCTTC.